This T cell receptor (beta chain) was identified during a study of blood T cell repertoires in COVID-19. The germline V gene has CDR1 MNHEY and CDR2 SVGAGI. The CDR3 has 15 amino acids. V was trimmed by 7 bases and J by 1 base, leaving 17 bases between them. Enrolled during active infection, Seattle patients were then followed longitudinally. Authors' processing steps: Nucleated cell counts were estimated from reference gene primer amplification. Some clones are missing from TCRdb's copy, which holds only in-frame ones; the method was immunoSEQ multiplex PCR. V, J and clone size reflect that table, while D and trimming were determined from the DNA. The sample consists of 96,000 or so clones, 85% to 90% of them appearing once.

The material sequenced was peripheral blood. This TCR was sampled from a human donor with COVID-19, enrolled during active disease. The donor label of this sample is uncertain. The genes are TRBV6-5 and TRBJ2-7, with a weak D call TRBD1 (6 bases). The CDR3 sequence: CASTRTGTQSYEQYF. In DNA form, the CDR3 reads TGTGCCAGCACAAGGACCGGGACACAATCCTACGAGCAGTACTTC.